These 24 T cell receptor beta chains were all obtained from the same sample, sequenced in a study of long-term antiretroviral therapy in people with HIV. An immunoSEQ assay, version v3.0, was performed at survey level. Profiling relied on immunoSEQ multiplex PCR, and the TCRdb table lists in-frame clones only, not all of them. Seen here are 15,000 to 20,000 clones, around 80% observed once, and the top ten hold almost 8%. The specimen was unsorted PBMCs, collected at the start of antiretroviral therapy, before treatment. The receptors come from a middle-aged woman with HIV.

This clone came up a few times. The gene calls are TRBV7-9 and TRBJ1-2; D gene ambiguous. Between the trimmed V and J ends, which lost 3 bases and 8 bases, there was a span of 16 bases. This CDR3 has 14 residues. Germline CDR1 and CDR2: SEHNR and FQNEAQ (reference sequence). For the CDR3, the DNA is TGTGCCAGCAGCTTTACGGAGGGAGCGGAAGGCTACACCTTC. Its translation is CASSFTEGAEGYTF.

The chain has TRBV6-1 and TRBJ2-7, with 7 nucleotides matching TRBD2. The CDR3 loop spans 14 amino acids. V gave up 2 bases and J gave up 4 bases; unmatched junction bases: 5. Germline V gene lookup returns CDR1 MNHNS and CDR2 SASEGT. The CDR3 reads CASSETGGRYEQYF. CDR3 bases: TGTGCCAGCAGTGAAACGGGGGGTAGGTACGAGCAGTACTTC.

The J gene is TRBJ2-7, the V gene TRBV6-1, with D hard to call. Germline CDR1 and CDR2: MNHNS and SASEGT. The CDR3 covers 11 residues. Trimming took 6 bases from V and 3 from J, leaving 6 bases between them. For the CDR3, the DNA is TGTGCCAGCAGCTTCAGCTACGAGCAGTACTTC. Translating gives CASSFSYEQYF.

V gene TRBV10-3 combines with J gene TRBJ2-5; 7 bases match TRBD2. V lost 8 bases, J lost 0 bases, and 6 bases stayed unmatched. The length of the CDR3 is 14 residues. CDR1 is ENHRY, CDR2 SYGVKD, per germline. CDR3 sequence reads: CAIGSSGYQETQYF. As DNA, the CDR3 is TGTGCCATCGGGTCTAGCGGCTACCAAGAGACCCAGTACTTC.

The J gene is TRBJ2-3, the V gene TRBV7-9, with TRBD1 matching 12 bases. V lost 6 bases and J lost 4; bases outside the gene matches: 11. The CDR3 is made up of 17 amino acids. The germline gives CDR1 SEHNR, CDR2 FQNEAQ (reference sequence). The CDR3 reads CASSDPSGDRGPDTQYF. CDR3 nucleotide sequence: TGTGCCAGCAGTGACCCCTCAGGGGACAGGGGGCCAGATACGCAGTATTTT.

This clone appeared a single time. The chain employs TRBV30 and TRBJ1-6; no definite D call. Germline-derived CDR1 and CDR2 are GTSNPN and SVGIG (reference sequence). V dropped 3 bases and J dropped 0 bases, with 3 bases sitting between them. There are 13 residues in the CDR3. CDR3 sequence (DNA): TGTGCCTGGAGACGCTCCTATAATTCACCCCTCCACTTT. Its translation: CAWRRSYNSPLHF.

The chain couples TRBV4-3 to TRBJ1-6, with D unresolved. V was trimmed by 0 bases and J by 0 bases, leaving 6 bases between them. This CDR3 comprises 16 residues. CDR1 LGHNA and CDR2 YSLEER come from the germline V gene. The CDR3 bases are TGCGCCAGCAGCCAAGATTTAAGCTCCTATAATTCACCCCTCCACTTT. Encoded protein: CASSQDLSSYNSPLHF.

This clone was found a few times. The rearrangement joins TRBV9 to TRBJ1-1, with no clear D. Trimming cost V 0 bases and J 4 bases, with 13 bases left between them. The length of the CDR3 is 15 residues. Germline CDR1 SGDLS, CDR2 YYNGEE. The CDR3 DNA sequence: TGTGCCAGCAGCGTAGAGTCAAGGTCGGCCACTGAAGCTTTCTTT. The encoded protein is CASSVESRSATEAFF.

The chain links TRBV18 to TRBJ1-5; D possibly corresponds to TRBD1 (6 bases). This CDR3 spans 14 amino acids. Trimming removed 6 bases from V and 8 bases from J, with 17 bases in between. CDR1 and CDR2 from the germline V gene are KGHSH and LQKENI. The CDR3 region is CASSPLGAEEPQHF. The CDR3 coding sequence is TGTGCCAGCTCTCCCCTGGGGGCAGAGGAGCCCCAGCATTTT.

This clone was observed a few times. The CDR3 here is CATSSTPTGELFF. The CDR3 bases are TGTGCCACCAGCAGCACACCGACCGGGGAGCTGTTTTTT. This chain joins TRBV15 and TRBJ2-2; no firm D call. V was cut by 3 bases and J by 5 bases, with 7 bases left in between. Germline CDR1 is LNHNV and CDR2 is YYDKDF (reference sequence). This CDR3 is built from 13 residues.

This chain connects TRBV5-5 to TRBJ2-5; D could derive from TRBD1 or TRBD2 (6 bases each). Germline values: CDR1 SGHKS, CDR2 YYEKEE (reference sequence). The CDR3 has 16 amino acids. V lost 0 bases to trimming and J lost 4 bases, with 16 bases between them. The CDR3 nucleotides are TGTGCCAGCAGCTTGGGAACGGGGGCGCGTGTAGAGACCCAGTACTTC. Protein product: CASSLGTGARVETQYF.

The chain employs TRBV30 and TRBJ2-7; 8 nucleotides align to TRBD1. This CDR3 is 14 amino acids long. Trimming took 1 base from V and 5 from J; bases not matched to a gene: 7. The germline V gene has CDR1 GTSNPN and CDR2 SVGIG (reference sequence). Here the CDR3 DNA reads TGTGCCTGGAGTGGGACAGGGTACCCCCACGAGCAGTACTTC. Its translation: CAWSGTGYPHEQYF.

The table lists this clone with a few counts. V and J are TRBV20-1 and TRBJ1-2; tentative D call: TRBD1 (5 bases). V lost 6 bases and J lost 7, with 12 bases in between. The CDR3 length is 11 residues. In germline, CDR1 is DFQATT, CDR2 SNEGSKA (reference sequence). CDR3 nucleotide sequence: TGCAGTGCCCCGGGGGGATTTGGCTACACCTTC. Translating it yields CSAPGGFGYTF.

V usage is TRBV30 and J usage is TRBJ1-4; D perhaps matches TRBD1 (6 bases). Between the trimmed V and J ends, which lost 4 bases and 5 bases, there was a span of 20 bases. The CDR3 is made up of 16 amino acids. From germline, CDR1 is GTSNPN and CDR2 SVGIG (reference sequence). Written as DNA, the CDR3 is TGTGCCTGGAAAGGGGGGTTGAGGGCAGGCAATGAAAAACTGTTTTTT. This translates into CAWKGGLRAGNEKLFF. Based on the CDR3 plus reference TRBV30 and TRBJ1-4, the full variable domain is SQTIHQWPATLVQPVGSPLSLECTVEGTSNPNLYWYRQAAGRGLQLLFYSVGIGQISSEVPQNLSASRPQDRQFILSSKKLLLSDSGFYLCAWKGGLRAGNEKLFFGSGTQLSVL.

The chain couples TRBV6-1 to TRBJ2-7, with 8 bases fitting TRBD2. The V segment lost 1 base and the J segment 3 bases; nucleotides outside the gene matches: 5. Germline assignment: CDR1 MNHNS and CDR2 SASEGT. There are 15 residues in the CDR3. The CDR3 nucleotides are TGTGCCAGCAGTGAAGAGCGGGGGCCCTACTACGAGCAGTACTTC. Translating gives CASSEERGPYYEQYF.

The chain uses TRBV11-2 and TRBJ2-5, with TRBD1 as a possible D gene (6 bases). CDR3 size: 14 residues. Germline V CDR1 and CDR2: SGHAT, FQNNGV. The germline V and J ends were trimmed by 1 base and 5 bases, with 11 bases remaining between them. The CDR3 DNA sequence: TGTGCCAGCAGCTTAGGTACAGGGAAGGAGACCCAGTACTTC. Protein product: CASSLGTGKETQYF.

J is TRBJ1-3 and V is TRBV7-2; D not resolved. The V gene lost 4 bases and the J gene lost 0 bases, with 7 bases spanning the gap. The CDR3 consists of 14 residues. Germline-derived CDR1 and CDR2 are SGHTA and FQGNSA. The CDR3 loop is CASSSDISGNTIYF. The CDR3 DNA is TGTGCCAGCAGCTCTGACATCTCTGGAAACACCATATATTTT.

CDR3 region: CASSRLVSADYEQYF. The CDR3 bases are TGCGCCAGCAGCAGGCTGGTTTCGGCAGACTACGAGCAGTACTTC. The chain links TRBV5-1 to TRBJ2-7; unclear D gene. CDR1 and CDR2 from the germline V gene are SGHRS and YFSETQ. V was shortened by 4 bases and J by 3 bases, with 17 bases between the two germline ends. The CDR3 extends over 15 amino acids. The variable domain in full, completed from reference TRBV5-1 and TRBJ2-7, reads KAGVTQTPRYLIKTRGQQVTLSCSPISGHRSVSWYQQTPGQGLQFLFEYFSETQRNKGNFPGRFSGRQFSNSRSEMNVSTLELGDSALYLCASSRLVSADYEQYFGPGTRLTVT.

This clone was observed a few times. The V call is TRBV2, the J call TRBJ2-7; unclear D gene. This CDR3 is 16 amino acids long. Germline V gives CDR1 SNHLY, CDR2 FYNNEI. V lost 0 bases, J lost 0 bases, and 12 bases lay in between. CDR3 in amino acids: CASSEASGELSYEQYF. CDR3 DNA: TGTGCCAGCAGTGAAGCATCGGGCGAGCTCTCCTACGAGCAGTACTTC.

The chain combines TRBV19 with TRBJ2-5, with a possible D match to TRBD2 (7 bases). The CDR3 length is 15 residues. Trimming took 8 bases from V and 4 from J, leaving 20 bases between them. Looked up from germline, CDR1 is LNHDA and CDR2 is SQIVND (reference sequence). Written as DNA, the CDR3 is TGTGCCAGTGGGGGTATTGGGGGGGCAGGAGAGACCCAGTACTTC. This gives the protein CASGGIGGAGETQYF.

This clone showed up just once. J is TRBJ2-3 and V is TRBV10-3; D unclear. The CDR3 sequence is 13 residues long. Germline assignment: CDR1 ENHRY and CDR2 SYGVKD. V was cut by 7 bases and J by 2 bases, with 10 bases left in between. As DNA, the CDR3 is TGTGCCATCACCAGCCGGACCACAGATACGCAGTATTTT. Residues: CAITSRTTDTQYF.

The V call is TRBV23-1, the J call TRBJ2-7; perhaps TRBD1 as D (5 bases). TRBV23-1 is given ORF status, its function remaining uncertain. V dropped 0 bases and J dropped 1 base, with 19 bases sitting between them. The CDR3 covers 18 residues. The CDR3 spells CASSQSTGPDSVSYEQYF. In nucleotides, the CDR3 is TGCGCCAGCAGTCAATCGACCGGACCCGACAGTGTGTCCTACGAGCAGTACTTC.

The CDR3 spells CASSWVRGGNTIYF. As DNA, the CDR3 is TGTGCCAGCAGTTGGGTGCGCGGTGGAAACACCATATATTTT. The J gene is TRBJ1-3, the V gene TRBV2, with unresolved D. Germline V gives CDR1 SNHLY, CDR2 FYNNEI. The CDR3 is 14 residues long. V was trimmed by 5 bases and J by 3 bases, leaving 11 bases between them.

The chain employs TRBV7-6 and TRBJ2-7; D remains ambiguous. Trimming shortened V by 0 bases and J by 6 bases, and 9 bases separated the two germline ends. The germline V gene has CDR1 SGHVS and CDR2 FNYEAQ. CDR3 size: 13 residues. The CDR3 protein is CASSLASDREQYF. CDR3 in DNA: TGTGCCAGCAGCTTAGCTTCAGACCGCGAGCAGTACTTC. The variable domain in full, with the rest retrieved from reference TRBV7-6 and TRBJ2-7, is GAGVSQSPRYKVTKRGQDVALRCDPISGHVSLYWYRQALGQGPEFLTYFNYEAQQDKSGLPNDRFSAERPEGSISTLTIQRTEQRDSAMYRCASSLASDREQYFGPGTRLTVT.